A selection of T cell receptor beta chains follows, all from one sample in a study of identical twins. TCRdb fed the 5' RACE reads into MiXCR, producing one record per CDR3 protein. This table has 200,000 to 250,000 distinct CDR3 sequences, roughly 13% appearing once. This sample was also put to use in a study of yellow fever vaccine responses in identical twins.

Input material: memory (CD45RO+) T cells sorted from blood. These receptors were obtained from a woman aged 18-29 years in good health. Both conserved end residues are part of each CDR3. The D gene is left open where the match is weak. Some rows have no size entry. The others give once, few or many, or a class for an expanded clone.

d_call	clone_size	v_call	j_call	cdr3_nt	cdr3_aa
TRBD1	few	TRBV20-1	TRBJ1-1	TGCAGTGCCATCGACAGGGGGCGAATCGGTACTTTCTTT	CSAIDRGRIGTFF
NA	few	TRBV7-9	TRBJ2-7	TGTGCCAGCAGCACGGTAGGCTACGAGCAGTACTTC	CASSTVGYEQYF
TRBD2	NA	TRBV3-1	TRBJ2-3	TGTGCCAGCAGCCGATGGACCGGGACTAACCTGCCAGATACGCAGTATTTT	CASSRWTGTNLPDTQYF
TRBD2	NA	TRBV4-2	TRBJ2-3	TGTGCCAGCAGCCAAGGCCCGAAGGTAGCGGGGACTCCAGATACGCAGTATTTT	CASSQGPKVAGTPDTQYF
TRBD2	NA	TRBV20-1	TRBJ2-1	TGCAGTGCTAGAGAACTGACTAGCGGGAGGGATGAGCAGTTCTTC	CSARELTSGRDEQFF
TRBD1	few	TRBV2	TRBJ1-6	TGTGCCAGAGGGACAGAAAATTCACCCCTCCACTTT	CARGTENSPLHF
NA	NA	TRBV28	TRBJ2-5	TGTGCCAGCAGTTTAGTGCCTCTGGGGTCAGAGACCCAGTACTTC	CASSLVPLGSETQYF
TRBD2	many	TRBV20-1	TRBJ2-1	TGCAGTGCTAGGGTTACTAGCGGATACAATGAGCAGTTCTTC	CSARVTSGYNEQFF
TRBD2	NA	TRBV20-1	TRBJ2-1	TGCAGTGCTACAGCGTCACCTCACCCTAGCGGAGTATACAATGAGCAGTTCTTC	CSATASPHPSGVYNEQFF
NA	few	TRBV6-5	TRBJ2-7	TGTGCCAGCAGTTACTCGACGTCGCTGGGGTTCTCCTACGAGCAGTACTTC	CASSYSTSLGFSYEQYF
NA	NA	TRBV19	TRBJ2-3	TGTGCCAGTAGTATCGGGCAGGGGTTCACAGATACGCAGTATTTT	CASSIGQGFTDTQYF
TRBD2	few	TRBV7-2	TRBJ2-2	TGTGCCTCATGCTCTAGCGGGGGGACCGGGGAGCTGTTTTTT	CASCSSGGTGELFF
NA	few	TRBV7-9	TRBJ1-6	TGTGCCAGCAGCTTCGAGGTTGTGTATTCACCCCTCCACTTT	CASSFEVVYSPLHF
NA	few	TRBV12-3/TRBV12-4	TRBJ1-1	TGTGCCAGCAGTTTAACTCCTCTGGGGGCTGAAGCTTTCTTT	CASSLTPLGAEAFF
NA	few	TRBV6-2/TRBV6-3	TRBJ2-1	TGTGCCAGCAGTTACTCCTCCTTTGGGTCGAATGAGCAGTTCTTC	CASSYSSFGSNEQFF
NA	few	TRBV5-4	TRBJ2-1	TGTGCCAGCAGTACGGACCCTCGGTCCTACAATGAGCAGTTCTTC	CASSTDPRSYNEQFF
NA	few	TRBV12-3/TRBV12-4	TRBJ1-4	TGTGCCAGCAGCGAAAATACAGTTAAACTGTTTTTT	CASSENTVKLFF
TRBD2	many	TRBV9	TRBJ2-2	TGTGCCAGCAGCTTCCGTAGCGGGGGGGCCGCCGGGGAGCTGTTTTTT	CASSFRSGGAAGELFF
TRBD1	few	TRBV5-4	TRBJ2-4	TGTGCCAGCAGCTTAACAGGGGTTGGGAACATTCAGTACTTC	CASSLTGVGNIQYF